The rows below give T cell receptor beta chains drawn from one sample of a study of post-analysis software for immune sequencing data. TCRdb redid the calling of the PCR reads with MiXCR, one entry per CDR3 protein. The profile shows 350,000 to 500,000 distinct CDR3 sequences, less than 40% of them singletons. The sequenced material came from blood. The source of these receptors is a girl aged 2 to 10 with multiple sclerosis. Both conserved end residues are part of each CDR3. The D gene is left open where the match is weak. Some rows have no size entry. The others give once, few or many, or a class for an expanded clone.

abundance,j_gene,d_gene,v_gene,CDR3aa,CDR3nt
few,TRBJ2-1,TRBD2,TRBV10-3,CAISDPSGTTYNEQFF,TGTGCCATCAGTGACCCTAGCGGGACAACATACAATGAGCAGTTCTTC
-,TRBJ1-2,TRBD1,TRBV24-1,CATSDLPGGGYTF,TGTGCCACCAGTGATTTGCCAGGGGGTGGCTACACCTTC
-,TRBJ1-2,-,TRBV5-1,CASSFREGVYGYTF,TGCGCCAGCAGCTTTCGCGAGGGGGTATATGGCTACACCTTC
-,TRBJ1-1,-,TRBV20-1,CSARQEIGSETFF,TGCAGTGCTAGGCAGGAGATAGGGAGTGAAACTTTCTTT
many,TRBJ1-2,-,TRBV10-3,CAISESRVYGYTF,TGTGCCATCAGTGAGTCTCGGGTCTATGGCTACACCTTC
-,TRBJ2-1,TRBD1,TRBV20-1,CSARGDRGHEQFF,TGCAGTGCTAGAGGAGACAGGGGCCATGAGCAGTTCTTC
-,TRBJ2-1,TRBD1,TRBV15,CATSSGQGEKNEQFF,TGTGCCACCAGCAGCGGACAGGGGGAAAAGAATGAGCAGTTCTTC
many,TRBJ2-3,-,TRBV5-1,CASTGRGDTQYF,TGCGCCAGCACCGGCCGTGGGGATACGCAGTATTTT
-,TRBJ2-5,TRBD1,TRBV20-1,CSARQGVKETQYF,TGCAGTGCCCGACAGGGGGTGAAAGAGACCCAGTACTTC
-,TRBJ2-7,TRBD1,TRBV14,CASSQPRTGGSDEQYF,TGTGCCAGCAGCCAACCCCGGACAGGGGGGTCCGACGAGCAGTACTTC
few,TRBJ2-7,-,TRBV29-1,CSVLVREQYF,TGCAGCGTTTTAGTCCGCGAGCAGTACTTC
few,TRBJ2-3,-,TRBV20-1,CSAAWSGSTDTQYF,TGCAGTGCAGCATGGTCGGGTAGTACAGATACGCAGTATTTT
-,TRBJ2-1,TRBD1,TRBV11-2,CASRSDRANIEQFF,TGTGCCAGCAGATCAGACAGGGCTAATATTGAGCAGTTCTTC
few,TRBJ1-4,-,TRBV12-3/TRBV12-4,CASSSGPWDEKLFF,TGTGCCAGCAGTTCGGGACCCTGGGATGAAAAACTGTTTTTT
few,TRBJ2-3,-,TRBV29-1,CSAMGGYTDTQYF,TGCAGCGCGATGGGGGGTTACACAGATACGCAGTATTTT
few,TRBJ2-7,-,TRBV10-3,CAISVGGGKSSYEQYF,TGTGCCATCAGTGTCGGAGGGGGTAAAAGCTCCTACGAGCAGTACTTC
few,TRBJ2-7,-,TRBV18,CASSPRGPKGLEQYF,TGTGCCAGCTCACCACGGGGACCCAAGGGGCTCGAGCAGTACTTC
-,TRBJ2-6,TRBD1,TRBV5-6,CASSLADRRPAGANVLTF,TGTGCCAGCAGCTTGGCGGACAGGCGCCCCGCCGGGGCCAACGTCCTGACTTTC
-,TRBJ2-3,-,TRBV29-1,CSVGGGTDTQYF,TGCAGCGTTGGGGGGGGCACAGATACGCAGTATTTT
-,TRBJ1-4,TRBD1,TRBV5-1,CASSFGQGREKLFF,TGCGCCAGCAGCTTCGGACAGGGACGGGAAAAACTGTTTTTT
few,TRBJ1-6,TRBD1,TRBV25-1,CASSGSWDSGGLSPLHF,TGTGCCAGCAGTGGATCGTGGGACAGCGGAGGTCTTTCACCCCTCCACTTT
-,TRBJ1-4,-,TRBV28,CASSLVNEKLFF,TGTGCCAGCAGTTTAGTCAATGAAAAACTGTTTTTT
-,TRBJ2-7,-,TRBV4-1,CASSQDFRAVLSYEQYF,TGCGCCAGCAGCCAAGATTTTAGAGCGGTTCTCTCCTACGAGCAGTACTTC
-,TRBJ2-1,-,TRBV5-1,CASSSLIRSYNEQFF,TGCGCCAGCAGCTCCCTTATACGCTCCTACAATGAGCAGTTCTTC
-,TRBJ2-1,-,TRBV13,CASSATVFNEQFF,TGTGCCAGCAGCGCTACCGTCTTCAATGAGCAGTTCTTC
few,TRBJ1-6,TRBD1,TRBV12-3/TRBV12-4,CASRKDRGLAPLHF,TGTGCCAGCAGGAAGGACAGGGGTCTAGCACCCCTCCACTTT
few,TRBJ2-1,TRBD1,TRBV11-2,CASSFVLPRDRGPNEQFF,TGTGCCAGCAGCTTTGTTCTTCCCCGGGACAGGGGGCCAAATGAGCAGTTCTTC
-,TRBJ2-3,TRBD1,TRBV29-1,CSVDRQGPRTDTQYF,TGCAGCGTTGACAGACAGGGGCCCCGCACAGATACGCAGTATTTT
-,TRBJ1-2,-,TRBV12-3/TRBV12-4,CASSLGQRGGPNYGYTF,TGTGCCAGCAGTTTAGGGCAGAGGGGGGGTCCCAACTATGGCTACACCTTC
-,TRBJ2-5,TRBD2,TRBV18,CASSPPLAGGLQYF,TGTGCCAGCTCACCACCGCTAGCGGGAGGGCTCCAGTACTTC
few,TRBJ2-7,-,TRBV5-1,CASSSAGTHEQYF,TGCGCCAGCAGCTCAGCAGGGACCCACGAGCAGTACTTC
-,TRBJ1-6,-,TRBV12-3/TRBV12-4,CASSLVGPSSPLHF,TGTGCCAGCAGTCTCGTGGGGCCGAGTTCACCCCTCCACTTT
-,TRBJ1-1,-,TRBV2,CASGPGLPPTEAFF,TGTGCCAGCGGGCCGGGACTCCCGCCCACTGAAGCTTTCTTT
-,TRBJ2-1,TRBD2,TRBV7-3,CASSSSGSGRNEQFF,TGTGCCAGCAGCTCTAGCGGGAGTGGGAGGAATGAGCAGTTCTTC
few,TRBJ1-2,-,TRBV7-6,CASSSQQDYGYTF,TGTGCCAGCAGCTCTCAGCAAGACTATGGCTACACCTTC
-,TRBJ2-5,-,TRBV12-3/TRBV12-4,CASTHREGWQETQYF,TGTGCCAGCACCCACAGGGAGGGATGGCAAGAGACCCAGTACTTC
-,TRBJ2-7,-,TRBV7-6,CASSLLGAGVYEQYF,TGTGCCAGCAGCTTATTGGGGGCTGGGGTCTACGAGCAGTACTTC
-,TRBJ1-5,-,TRBV20-1,CSARGGAQGNNQPQHF,TGCAGTGCTAGAGGTGGGGCACAGGGCAACAATCAGCCCCAGCATTTT
-,TRBJ2-7,TRBD1,TRBV5-1,CASSLAGTGDSEQYF,TGCGCCAGCAGCTTGGCCGGGACAGGGGATTCCGAGCAGTACTTC
-,TRBJ1-2,TRBD1,TRBV9,CASSVGAVGQVAGGYTF,TGTGCCAGCAGCGTAGGCGCGGTGGGACAGGTCGCTGGGGGCTACACCTTC
-,TRBJ2-7,-,TRBV25-1,CASSDSAVSYEQYF,TGTGCCAGCAGTGACTCGGCAGTCTCCTACGAGCAGTACTTC
few,TRBJ2-5,TRBD1,TRBV5-1,CASSFGQGEETQYF,TGCGCCAGCAGCTTCGGACAGGGGGAAGAGACCCAGTACTTC
-,TRBJ2-3,-,TRBV10-2,CALGGPTSTDTQYF,TGCGCCCTCGGGGGGCCCACTAGCACAGATACGCAGTATTTT
-,TRBJ2-7,-,TRBV15,CATSSARGNYLAYEQYF,TGCGCCACCAGTTCTGCCCGGGGGAACTATCTAGCGTACGAGCAGTACTTC
few,TRBJ1-2,TRBD1,TRBV20-1,CSAREGQGGFGYTF,TGCAGTGCTAGAGAGGGGCAGGGGGGCTTTGGCTACACCTTC
-,TRBJ2-1,-,TRBV4-2,CASSWGPENNEQFF,TGTGCCAGCAGTTGGGGGCCGGAGAACAATGAGCAGTTCTTC
-,TRBJ1-1,-,TRBV20-1,CSARDRTGYAFF,TGCAGTGCTAGAGATAGAACAGGGTACGCTTTCTTT
few,TRBJ2-1,TRBD2,TRBV5-1,CASSSLGGRDGEQFF,TGCGCCAGCAGCTCCCTAGGCGGGAGGGACGGTGAGCAGTTCTTC
-,TRBJ2-1,-,TRBV28,CASEKYSEQFF,TGTGCCAGCGAAAAATACAGTGAGCAGTTCTTC
few,TRBJ2-7,TRBD1,TRBV5-1,CASSLVMTGGNEQYF,TGCGCCAGCAGCTTGGTCATGACAGGGGGCAACGAGCAGTACTTC
-,TRBJ2-7,TRBD1,TRBV7-3,CASKRDRSSYEQYF,TGTGCCAGCAAGAGGGACAGGTCTTCCTACGAGCAGTACTTC
-,TRBJ2-7,TRBD1,TRBV5-1,CASSLGLGQANYEQYF,TGCGCCAGCAGCTTGGGGCTCGGACAGGCCAACTACGAGCAGTACTTC
few,TRBJ2-3,-,TRBV10-2,CATTRGHSTDTQYF,TGCGCCACCACACGGGGTCACTCCACAGATACGCAGTATTTT
-,TRBJ2-7,-,TRBV20-1,CSARDHLAAPYEQYF,TGCAGTGCTAGAGACCACTTAGCGGCCCCCTACGAGCAGTACTTC
-,TRBJ2-6,TRBD2,TRBV28,CASSFYTGTSGSGANVLTF,TGTGCCAGCAGTTTCTATACCGGGACTAGCGGCTCTGGGGCCAACGTCCTGACTTTC
-,TRBJ2-3,TRBD2,TRBV7-9,CASNPSGPPQYF,TGTGCCAGCAATCCTAGCGGGCCTCCCCAGTATTTT
-,TRBJ2-3,-,TRBV12-3/TRBV12-4,CASTPAWGKPSTDTQYF,TGTGCCAGCACCCCGGCATGGGGGAAGCCTAGCACAGATACGCAGTATTTT
many,TRBJ2-7,TRBD1,TRBV5-1,CASSLAPGQSYEQYF,TGCGCCAGCAGCTTGGCTCCGGGACAGTCCTACGAGCAGTACTTC
-,TRBJ2-7,TRBD2,TRBV20-1,CSARRVGLAGGEQYF,TGCAGTGCTAGGAGGGTGGGTCTAGCGGGAGGCGAGCAGTACTTC
-,TRBJ2-2,TRBD1,TRBV7-9,CASSPGTGRTGELFF,TGTGCCAGCAGCCCAGGGACAGGGAGAACCGGGGAGCTGTTTTTT